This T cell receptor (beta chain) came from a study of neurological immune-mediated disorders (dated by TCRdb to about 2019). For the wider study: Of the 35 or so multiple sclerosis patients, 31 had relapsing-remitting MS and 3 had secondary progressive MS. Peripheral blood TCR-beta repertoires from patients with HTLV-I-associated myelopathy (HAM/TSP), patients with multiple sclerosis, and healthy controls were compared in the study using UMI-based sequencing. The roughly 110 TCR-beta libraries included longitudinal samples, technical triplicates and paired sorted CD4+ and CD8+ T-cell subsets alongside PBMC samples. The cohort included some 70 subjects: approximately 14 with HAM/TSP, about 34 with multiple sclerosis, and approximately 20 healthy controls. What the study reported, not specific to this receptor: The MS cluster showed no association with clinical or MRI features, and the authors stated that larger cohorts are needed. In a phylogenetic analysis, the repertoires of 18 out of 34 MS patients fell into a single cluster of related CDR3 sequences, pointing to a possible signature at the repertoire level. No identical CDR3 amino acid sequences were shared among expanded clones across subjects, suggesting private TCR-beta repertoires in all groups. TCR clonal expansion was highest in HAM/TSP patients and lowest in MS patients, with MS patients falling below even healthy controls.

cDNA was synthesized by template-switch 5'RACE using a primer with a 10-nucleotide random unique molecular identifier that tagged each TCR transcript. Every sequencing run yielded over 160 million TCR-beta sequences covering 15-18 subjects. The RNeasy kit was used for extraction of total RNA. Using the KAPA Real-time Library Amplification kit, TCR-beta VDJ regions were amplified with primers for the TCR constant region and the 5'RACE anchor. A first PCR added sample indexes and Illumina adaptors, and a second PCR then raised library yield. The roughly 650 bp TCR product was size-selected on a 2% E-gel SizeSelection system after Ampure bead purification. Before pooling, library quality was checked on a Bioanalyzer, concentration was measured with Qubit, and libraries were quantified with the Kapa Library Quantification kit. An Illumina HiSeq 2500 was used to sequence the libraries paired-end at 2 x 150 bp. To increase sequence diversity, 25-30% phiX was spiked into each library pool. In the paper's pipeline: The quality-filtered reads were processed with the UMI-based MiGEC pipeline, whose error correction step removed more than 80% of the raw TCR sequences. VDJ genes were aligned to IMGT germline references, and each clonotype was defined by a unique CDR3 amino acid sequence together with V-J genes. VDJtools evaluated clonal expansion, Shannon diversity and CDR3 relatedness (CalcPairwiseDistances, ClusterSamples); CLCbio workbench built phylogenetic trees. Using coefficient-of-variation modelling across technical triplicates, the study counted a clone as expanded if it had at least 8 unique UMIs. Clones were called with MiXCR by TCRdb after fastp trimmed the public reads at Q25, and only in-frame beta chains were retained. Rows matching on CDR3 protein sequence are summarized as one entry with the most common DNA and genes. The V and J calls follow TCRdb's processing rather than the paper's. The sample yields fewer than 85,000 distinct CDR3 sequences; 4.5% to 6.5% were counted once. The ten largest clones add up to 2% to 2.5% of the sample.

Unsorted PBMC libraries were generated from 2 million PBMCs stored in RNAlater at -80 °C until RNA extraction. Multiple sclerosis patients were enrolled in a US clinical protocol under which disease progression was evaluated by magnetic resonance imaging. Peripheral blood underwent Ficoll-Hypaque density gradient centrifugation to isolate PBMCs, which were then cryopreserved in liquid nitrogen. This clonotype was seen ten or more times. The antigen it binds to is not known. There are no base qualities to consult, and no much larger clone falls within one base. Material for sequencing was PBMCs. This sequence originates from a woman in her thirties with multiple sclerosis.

The encoded CDR3 is CASSQTGGSEQYV. In nucleotides, the sequence is TGTGCCAGCAGCCAAACAGGGGGGAGCGAGCAGTACGTC. The rearranged segments are TRBV14 and TRBJ2-7, and TRBD1 aligns with 8 junction nucleotides. CDR1 and CDR2 were assigned from the germline V gene as SGHDN and FVKESK. The germline V and J ends show losses of 2 bases and 6 bases respectively, and no gene match explains 3 bases of the junction. The CDR3 measures 13 amino acids from cysteine to valine. Just CDR3 DNA is preserved here, 39 bases in frame from base 1.